This T cell receptor (beta chain) was profiled in a study of blood T cell repertoires in COVID-19. Study as a whole: The analysed material was cDNA or gDNA that came from T cells, B-cell-depleted T cells, or PBMCs.

Self-reported history from a screening survey and questionnaire set each donor's cohort. Authors' processing steps: Cell counts per sample came from amplifying reference gene primers. TCRdb's table, derived via immunoSEQ multiplex PCR, lists solely in-frame clones and lacks some. V, J and clone size are those of that table, while D and trimming were read from the DNA. This sample has more than 300,000 clones, with 75% to 90% found just once. CDR3 size: 14 residues. V was clipped by 6 bases and J by 0 bases; unmatched bases: 7. Germline assignment: CDR1 SQVTM and CDR2 ANQGSEA. The source material was PBMCs or T cells enriched from blood (not recorded which). The TCR sequence derives from a woman between 45 and 65 years old who had recovered from COVID-19. The rearrangement joins TRBV29-1 to TRBJ1-1; TRBD1 matches 7 bases. Written as DNA, the CDR3 is TGCAGCGTCTCACAGGGGAGCATGAACACTGAAGCTTTCTTT. Translated, it gives CSVSQGSMNTEAFF.